This is a list of T cell receptor beta chains from one sample in a study of cytomegalovirus exposure and HLA in healthy donors. Profiled with immunoSEQ multiplex PCR; TCRdb holds only in-frame clones, not every one. This sample carries approximately 150,000 clones, roughly 80% of them seen once, and the ten largest clones take about 1%. Sequencing was carried out using PBMCs. These receptors originate from a man aged 30 to 45 in good health and CMV-seronegative. The CDR3 runs from the conserved cysteine through the conserved F or W. A D gene is named only where the DNA matches it firmly. Where a row states a size, it is once, few, many or the class of an expanded clone; other rows omit it.

J gene,clone size,V gene,D gene,CDR3 protein,CDR3 DNA
TRBJ2-7,few,TRBV30,NA,CAWSVPPRVSEQYF,TGTGCCTGGAGTGTACCCCCCCGGGTCAGCGAGCAGTACTTC
TRBJ2-7,few,TRBV7-2,NA,CASSHPPRAYEQYF,TGTGCCAGCAGCCATCCTCCCCGGGCCTACGAGCAGTACTTC
TRBJ2-2,NA,TRBV18,TRBD2,CASSPQNSGGRTGELFF,TGTGCCAGCTCACCACAGAATAGCGGGGGGCGCACCGGGGAGCTGTTTTTT
TRBJ2-1,NA,TRBV27,TRBD1,CASSRARTGDNEQFF,TGTGCCAGCAGCCGGGCCCGGACAGGGGACAATGAGCAGTTCTTC
TRBJ2-5,NA,TRBV6-5,TRBD2,CASNYYGGAGETQYF,TGTGCCAGCAACTACTACGGGGGGGCCGGAGAGACCCAGTACTTC
TRBJ2-7,NA,TRBV15,TRBD2,CATSRDSRKREGPSYEQYF,TGTGCCACCAGCAGAGATTCTCGAAAGCGGGAGGGACCCTCCTACGAGCAGTACTTC
TRBJ2-3,few,TRBV15,TRBD1,CATSRETGGADTQYF,TGTGCCACCAGCAGAGAAACAGGGGGCGCAGATACGCAGTATTTT
TRBJ2-3,NA,TRBV7-9,TRBD1,CASSRGQLTDTQYF,TGTGCCAGCAGCAGGGGACAGCTCACAGATACGCAGTATTTT
TRBJ2-7,NA,TRBV5-1,TRBD1,CASSLEGAGYEQYF,TGCGCCAGCAGCTTGGAGGGGGCAGGCTACGAGCAGTACTTC
TRBJ1-2,NA,TRBV4-1,TRBD1,CASSHIWTGNDYGYTF,TGCGCCAGCAGCCATATCTGGACAGGGAATGACTATGGCTACACCTTC
TRBJ2-7,NA,TRBV9,NA,CASSPQGHSYEQYF,TGTGCCAGCAGCCCCCAGGGCCACTCCTACGAGCAGTACTTC
TRBJ1-1,few,TRBV7-9,NA,CASSGDYSRGAFF,TGTGCCAGCAGTGGGGACTATTCTCGAGGAGCTTTCTTT
TRBJ1-1,once,TRBV9,NA,CASSVKGHAGNTEAFF,TGTGCCAGCAGCGTCAAGGGGCACGCCGGGAACACTGAAGCTTTCTTT
TRBJ2-5,NA,TRBV30,NA,CAWSGGQETQYF,TGTGCCTGGAGTGGAGGCCAAGAGACCCAGTACTTC
TRBJ2-7,NA,TRBV5-1,NA,CASSLDGSGISYEQYF,TGCGCCAGCAGCTTGGATGGTAGCGGCATTTCCTACGAGCAGTACTTC
TRBJ2-1,once,TRBV5-1,NA,CASSSPERSNEQFF,TGCGCCAGCAGCTCCCCGGAGAGAAGCAATGAGCAGTTCTTC
TRBJ2-5,NA,TRBV19,TRBD2,CASSIVAGLKETQYF,TGTGCCAGTAGTATAGTAGCGGGGCTCAAAGAGACCCAGTACTTC
TRBJ2-1,NA,TRBV5-6,TRBD1,CASSLEGQGVSIEQFF,TGTGCCAGCAGCCTGGAGGGACAGGGGGTTAGTATTGAGCAGTTCTTC
TRBJ2-5,NA,TRBV7-2,TRBD2,CASSLVLREVQETQYF,TGTGCCAGCAGCTTAGTATTGCGGGAGGTTCAGGAGACCCAGTACTTC
TRBJ2-7,NA,TRBV10-3,NA,CAISPGDLPYEQYF,TGTGCCATCAGCCCAGGGGACCTCCCCTACGAGCAGTACTTC
TRBJ1-2,NA,TRBV5-1,TRBD1,CASSLDRDSYGYTF,TGCGCCAGCAGCTTGGACAGGGACAGCTATGGCTACACCTTC
TRBJ1-1,NA,TRBV5-5,NA,CASSLRTDGIFTEAFF,TGTGCCAGCAGCCTACGGACTGACGGTATTTTTACTGAAGCTTTCTTT
TRBJ2-1,NA,TRBV5-4,NA,CASSFRAGAYNEQFF,TGTGCCAGCAGCTTCCGAGCGGGCGCCTACAATGAGCAGTTCTTC